These T cell receptor beta chains were read from a single sample in a study of OX40 agonist ivuxolimab in advanced cancers. Clones were sequenced by immunoSEQ multiplex PCR, and TCRdb holds only the in-frame ones, with some missing. The sample comprises some 49,000 clones, nearly 80% of which are singletons, and over 6.5% rests with the top ten. Sequences were derived from CD4+ or CD8+ T cells sorted from blood, sampled in a trial of the OX40 agonist ivuxolimab. The receptors stem from an adult with an advanced solid tumor such as melanoma, head and neck, liver or kidney cancer. Both conserved end residues are trimmed from each CDR3. Each record gives: CDR3 length, J gene, V gene, CDR3 protein.

>12|TRBJ1-2|TRBV5-1
ASSLVAGADGYT
>12|TRBJ2-7|TRBV18
ASSPGTQTYEQY
>12|TRBJ2-7|TRBV18
ASSPGTATYEQY
>14|TRBJ2-1|TRBV7-2
ASSLAMGQPWDEQF
>15|TRBJ1-6|TRBV7-2
ASSLGGGGSYNSPLH
>13|TRBJ2-5|TRBV7-7
ASSLIRGGRETQY
>12|TRBJ1-5|TRBV5-4
ASSLEAAGQPQH
>11|.|TRBV28
ASSLRTLYEQY
>11|TRBJ2-1|TRBV16
ASSQYDGGSAF
>15|TRBJ2-2|TRBV2
AIPSGRAGVDTGELF
>13|TRBJ1-1|TRBV6-1
ASRGQGGFNTEAF
>12|TRBJ2-7|TRBV5-1
ASSFRTSSYEQY
>13|TRBJ2-1|TRBV6-1
ASSTGLAGYNEQF
>11|TRBJ1-1|TRBV5-1
ASSSVGVTEAF
>11|TRBJ1-1|TRBV6-5
ASSYSKGVEAF
>12|TRBJ1-1|TRBV7-2
ASIPSGGRTEAF
>12|TRBJ2-5|TRBV5-1
ASSQQGQGMAQY
>12|TRBJ2-7|TRBV5-1
ASSSLAGVSEQY
>11|TRBJ2-3|TRBV6-6
ANSRLNTDTQY
>9|TRBJ2-7|TRBV5-6
ASSLNSEQY
>10|TRBJ1-5|TRBV12-5
ASGFIYQPQH
>12|TRBJ1-4|TRBV6-1
ASSEVAYSEKLF
>17|TRBJ1-2|TRBV7-2
ASSNAPYKTSSKVYGYT
>11|TRBJ2-7|TRBV7-9
ASSLEASTRQY
>11|TRBJ2-7|TRBV28
ASSNPDGYEQY
>14|TRBJ1-3|TRBV19
ASNLGLSSSGNTIY
>15|TRBJ2-4|TRBV11-3
ASSLAVREIAKNIQY
>15|TRBJ2-3|TRBV30
AWSVRTSGSGTDTQY
>11|TRBJ2-1|TRBV7-8
ASTPPGEFDEF
>13|TRBJ2-7|TRBV7-9
ASSLVSGRSYEQY
>10|TRBJ2-1|TRBV4-1
ASSRYGREQF
>11|TRBJ1-5|TRBV7-9
ASSLESDQPQH
>17|TRBJ2-3|TRBV7-2
ASSSRESRTSGRPDTQY
>12|TRBJ2-1|TRBV29-1
SVDILAGRYEQF
>12|TRBJ2-1|TRBV9
ASKRTSGSNEQF
>11|TRBJ1-1|TRBV19
ASSIYPSGEAF
>12|TRBJ2-5|TRBV19
ASSMGGRVQTQY
>12|TRBJ2-7|TRBV5-1
ASSFRLAGYEQY
>12|TRBJ1-2|TRBV19
ASSLRDRGNGYT
>13|TRBJ1-4|TRBV5-4
ASSPGAGGEEKLF
>14|TRBJ2-2|TRBV9
ASSVDPGFGTGELF
>12|TRBJ1-3|TRBV5-1
ASSLEDSGNTIY
>13|TRBJ1-3|TRBV19
ASIPGGAGGNTIY
>13|TRBJ2-7|TRBV7-2
ASSLEASGPYEQY
>11|TRBJ1-1|TRBV7-6
ASRLQGYTEAF